This TCR beta chain was captured by sequencing in a study of T-cell memory formation after mild COVID-19. About the study: Across donors, TCR clusters were largely donor specific. Points from the study as a whole: Day 15 to 85 contracting clones showed balanced CD4/CD8; day 15 to 37 expanders favored CD4+. There were some responding clones in pre-infection memory, which suggested that cross-reactive memory had joined. Confirmation was lacking for SARS-CoV-2 specificity of second-wave clones that peaked on day 37.

CDR3 size: 15 residues. In germline, CDR1 is MNHEY, CDR2 SVGAGI. Trimming took 6 bases from V and 3 from J; bases not matched to a gene: 3. TCRdb independently ran MiXCR on the 5' RACE reads; one entry per CDR3 protein. The data show around 25,000 distinct CDR3 sequences, roughly 7.4% seen once. This clonotype appeared many times. Its antigen is unknown. This clonotype was sampled from an adult woman who had mild COVID-19 (a few samples of this study predate the infection). Cell type and time point are not known. Sequenced: PBMCs or a T cell subset sorted from them (not recorded which). The rearrangement joins TRBV6-5 to TRBJ2-6; TRBD2 aligns across 9 bases. CDR3 amino acids: CASSQREDGANVLTF. Here the CDR3 DNA reads TGTGCCAGCAGCCAGCGGGAGGATGGGGCCAACGTCCTGACTTTC.